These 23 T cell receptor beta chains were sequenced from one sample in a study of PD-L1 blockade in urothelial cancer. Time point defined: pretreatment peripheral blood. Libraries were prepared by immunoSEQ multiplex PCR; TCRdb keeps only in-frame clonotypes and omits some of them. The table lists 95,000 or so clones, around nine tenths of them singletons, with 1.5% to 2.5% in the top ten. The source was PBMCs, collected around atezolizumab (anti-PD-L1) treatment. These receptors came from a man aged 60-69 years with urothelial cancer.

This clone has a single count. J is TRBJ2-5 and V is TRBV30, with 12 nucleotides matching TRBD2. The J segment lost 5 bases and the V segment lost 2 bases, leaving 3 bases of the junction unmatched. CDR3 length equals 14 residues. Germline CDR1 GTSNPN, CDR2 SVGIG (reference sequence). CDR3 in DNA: TGTGCCTGGAGTTGGACTAGCGGGAAGGAGACCCAGTACTTC. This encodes CAWSWTSGKETQYF.

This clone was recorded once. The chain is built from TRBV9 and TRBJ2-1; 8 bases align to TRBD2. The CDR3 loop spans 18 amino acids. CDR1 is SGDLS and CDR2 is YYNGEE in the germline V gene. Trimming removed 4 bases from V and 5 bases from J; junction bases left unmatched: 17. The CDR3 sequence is CASSSPGGGRLLHNEQFF. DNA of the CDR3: TGTGCCAGCAGCTCCCCGGGAGGGGGAAGGCTCCTACACAATGAGCAGTTCTTC.

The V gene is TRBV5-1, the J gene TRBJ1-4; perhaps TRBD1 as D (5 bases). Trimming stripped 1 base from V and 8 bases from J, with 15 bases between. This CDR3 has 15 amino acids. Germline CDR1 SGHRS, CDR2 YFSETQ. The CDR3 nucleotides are TGCGCCAGCAGCTTGTTGGGGGGAATTGGCGAAAAACTGTTTTTT. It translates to CASSLLGGIGEKLFF.

The CDR3 sequence is CASSHRGATSYEQYF. Here the CDR3 DNA reads TGCGCCAGCAGCCACCGGGGAGCGACCTCCTACGAGCAGTACTTC. The rearrangement uses TRBV5-1 and TRBJ2-7, with a tentative D call TRBD2 (5 bases). The germline V gene has CDR1 SGHRS and CDR2 YFSETQ. The CDR3 sequence is 15 residues long. Trimming removed 4 bases at V and 0 bases at J, with 14 bases between.

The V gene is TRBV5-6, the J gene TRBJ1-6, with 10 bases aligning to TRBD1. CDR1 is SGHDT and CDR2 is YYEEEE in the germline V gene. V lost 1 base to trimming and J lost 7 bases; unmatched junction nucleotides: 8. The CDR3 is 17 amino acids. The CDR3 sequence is CASSLFERTGGNSPLHF. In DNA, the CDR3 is TGTGCCAGCAGCTTGTTTGAAAGGACAGGGGGAAATTCACCCCTCCACTTT.

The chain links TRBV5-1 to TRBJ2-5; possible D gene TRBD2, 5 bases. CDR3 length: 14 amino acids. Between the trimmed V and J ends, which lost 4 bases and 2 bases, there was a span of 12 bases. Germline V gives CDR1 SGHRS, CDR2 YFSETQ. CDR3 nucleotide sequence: TGCGCCAGCAGCCCAAGCGGAAATCAAGAGACCCAGTACTTC. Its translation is CASSPSGNQETQYF.

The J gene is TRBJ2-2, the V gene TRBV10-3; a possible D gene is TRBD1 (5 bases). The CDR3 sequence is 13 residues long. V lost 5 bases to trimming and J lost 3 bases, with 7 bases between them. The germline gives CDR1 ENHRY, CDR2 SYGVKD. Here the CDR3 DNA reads TGTGCCATCAGTACAGGCTACACCGGGGAGCTGTTTTTT. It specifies CAISTGYTGELFF.

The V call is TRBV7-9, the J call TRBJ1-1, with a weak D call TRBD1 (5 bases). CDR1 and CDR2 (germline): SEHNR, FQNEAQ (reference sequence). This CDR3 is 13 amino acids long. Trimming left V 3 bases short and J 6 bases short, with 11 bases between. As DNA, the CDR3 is TGTGCCAGCAGCTTTGGGGGGGGACCTGAAGCTTTCTTT. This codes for CASSFGGGPEAFF. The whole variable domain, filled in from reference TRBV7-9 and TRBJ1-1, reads DTGVSQNPRHKITKRGQNVTFRCDPISEHNRLYWYRQTLGQGPEFLTYFQNEAQLEKSRLLSDRFSAERPKGSFSTLEIQRTEQGDSAMYLCASSFGGGPEAFFGQGTRLTVV.

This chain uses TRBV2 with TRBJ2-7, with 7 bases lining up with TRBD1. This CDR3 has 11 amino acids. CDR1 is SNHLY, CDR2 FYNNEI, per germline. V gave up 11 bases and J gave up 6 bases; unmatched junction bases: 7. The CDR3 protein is CAGYYRGEQYF. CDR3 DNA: TGTGCCGGATATTACAGGGGCGAGCAGTACTTC.

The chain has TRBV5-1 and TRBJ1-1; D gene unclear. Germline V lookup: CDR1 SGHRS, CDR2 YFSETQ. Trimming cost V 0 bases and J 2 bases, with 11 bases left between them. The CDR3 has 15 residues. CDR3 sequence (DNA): TGCGCCAGCAGCTTGGAGCGGGGTCGAAACACTGAAGCTTTCTTT. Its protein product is CASSLERGRNTEAFF.

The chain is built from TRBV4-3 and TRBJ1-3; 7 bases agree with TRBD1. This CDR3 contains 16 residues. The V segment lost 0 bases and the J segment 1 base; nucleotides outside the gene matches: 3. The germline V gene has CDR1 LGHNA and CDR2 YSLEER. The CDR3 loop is CASSQDYRGSGNTIYF. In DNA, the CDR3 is TGCGCCAGCAGCCAAGACTACAGGGGTTCTGGAAACACCATATATTTT.

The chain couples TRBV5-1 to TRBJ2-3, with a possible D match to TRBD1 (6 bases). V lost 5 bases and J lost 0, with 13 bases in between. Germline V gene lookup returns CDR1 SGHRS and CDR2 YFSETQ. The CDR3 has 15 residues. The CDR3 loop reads CASRYQTGSTDTQYF. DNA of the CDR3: TGCGCCAGCAGGTACCAAACAGGGAGCACAGATACGCAGTATTTT.

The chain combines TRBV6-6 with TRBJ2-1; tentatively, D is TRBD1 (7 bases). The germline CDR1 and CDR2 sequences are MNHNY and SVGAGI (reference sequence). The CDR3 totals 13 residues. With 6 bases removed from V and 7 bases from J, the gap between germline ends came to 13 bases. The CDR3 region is CASSLQGRNEQFF. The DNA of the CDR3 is TGTGCCAGCAGCCTACAGGGGAGGAATGAGCAGTTCTTC.

Here the CDR3 reads CASSQSISREPVWGNTIYF. The CDR3 nucleotides are TGCGCCAGCAGTCAATCGATATCCCGAGAGCCCGTTTGGGGAAACACCATATATTTT. The chain is built from TRBV23-1 and TRBJ1-3; D unresolved. TRBV23-1 is marked as an open reading frame, function uncertain. The germline V and J ends were trimmed by 0 bases and 4 bases, with 22 bases remaining between them. The CDR3 extends over 19 amino acids.

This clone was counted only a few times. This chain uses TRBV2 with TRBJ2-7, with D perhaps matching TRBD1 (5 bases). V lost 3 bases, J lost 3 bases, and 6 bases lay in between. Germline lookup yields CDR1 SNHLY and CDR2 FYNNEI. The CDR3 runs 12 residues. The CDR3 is CASSDRDYEQYF. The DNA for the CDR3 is TGTGCCAGCAGTGACAGGGACTACGAGCAGTACTTC.

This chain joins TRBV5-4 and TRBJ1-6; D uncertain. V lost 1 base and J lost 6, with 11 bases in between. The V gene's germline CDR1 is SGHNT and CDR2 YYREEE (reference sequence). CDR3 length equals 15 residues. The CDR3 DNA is TGTGCCAGCAGCTTGTGGGAGAATATTAATTCACCCCTCCACTTT. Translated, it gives CASSLWENINSPLHF. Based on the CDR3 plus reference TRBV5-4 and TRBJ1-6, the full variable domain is ETGVTQSPTHLIKTRGQQVTLRCSSQSGHNTVSWYQQALGQGPQFIFQYYREEENGRGNFPPRFSGLQFPNYSSELNVNALELDDSALYLCASSLWENINSPLHFGNGTRLTVT.

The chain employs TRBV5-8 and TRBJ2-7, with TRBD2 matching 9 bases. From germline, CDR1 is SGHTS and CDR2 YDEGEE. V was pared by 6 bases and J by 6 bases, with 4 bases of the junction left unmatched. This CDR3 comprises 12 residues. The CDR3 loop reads CASTLAGFEQYF. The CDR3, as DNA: TGTGCCAGCACCCTAGCGGGATTCGAGCAGTACTTC.

The CDR3 region has the DNA TGCGCCAGCAGCTTGGATTCTTTGCAGGGAGGTGGCTACACCTTC. Protein product: CASSLDSLQGGGYTF. The chain joins TRBV5-1 to TRBJ1-2, with TRBD1 as a possible D gene (5 bases). V lost 0 bases, J lost 7 bases, and 16 bases lay in between. CDR3 length: 15 amino acids. Germline V lookup: CDR1 SGHRS, CDR2 YFSETQ. Full variable domain (outside the CDR3, taken from reference TRBV5-1 and TRBJ1-2): KAGVTQTPRYLIKTRGQQVTLSCSPISGHRSVSWYQQTPGQGLQFLFEYFSETQRNKGNFPGRFSGRQFSNSRSEMNVSTLELGDSALYLCASSLDSLQGGGYTFGSGTRLTVV.

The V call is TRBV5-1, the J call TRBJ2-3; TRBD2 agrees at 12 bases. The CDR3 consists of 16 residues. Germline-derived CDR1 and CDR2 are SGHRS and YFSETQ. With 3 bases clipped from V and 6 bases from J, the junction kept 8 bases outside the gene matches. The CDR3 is CASSSLAGGPSDTQYF. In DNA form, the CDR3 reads TGCGCCAGCAGCTCACTAGCGGGGGGACCCTCGGATACGCAGTATTTT.

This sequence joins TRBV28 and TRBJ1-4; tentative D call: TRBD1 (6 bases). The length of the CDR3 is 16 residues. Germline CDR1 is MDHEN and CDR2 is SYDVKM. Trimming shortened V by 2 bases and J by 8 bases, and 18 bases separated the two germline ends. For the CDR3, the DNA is TGTGCCAGCAGTTTACCTCTTGGACAGTGGGGCGAAAAACTGTTTTTT. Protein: CASSLPLGQWGEKLFF.

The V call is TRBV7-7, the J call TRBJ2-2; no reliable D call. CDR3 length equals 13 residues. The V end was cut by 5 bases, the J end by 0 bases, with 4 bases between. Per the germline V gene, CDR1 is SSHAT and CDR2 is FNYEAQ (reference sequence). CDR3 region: CASSPTNTGELFF. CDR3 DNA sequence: TGTGCCAGCAGCCCCACGAACACCGGGGAGCTGTTTTTT. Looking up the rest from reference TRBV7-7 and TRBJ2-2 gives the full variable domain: GAGVSQSPRYKVTKRGQDVTLRCDPISSHATLYWYQQALGQGPEFLTYFNYEAQPDKSGLPSDRFSAERPEGSISTLTIQRTEQRDSAMYRCASSPTNTGELFFGEGSRLTVL.

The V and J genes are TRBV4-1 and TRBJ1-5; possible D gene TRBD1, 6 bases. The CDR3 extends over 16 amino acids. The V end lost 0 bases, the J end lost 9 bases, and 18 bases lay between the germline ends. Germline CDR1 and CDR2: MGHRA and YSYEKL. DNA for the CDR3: TGCGCCAGCAGCCAAGAGACTGGCACAGGGCAAATGCCCCAGCATTTT. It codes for CASSQETGTGQMPQHF.

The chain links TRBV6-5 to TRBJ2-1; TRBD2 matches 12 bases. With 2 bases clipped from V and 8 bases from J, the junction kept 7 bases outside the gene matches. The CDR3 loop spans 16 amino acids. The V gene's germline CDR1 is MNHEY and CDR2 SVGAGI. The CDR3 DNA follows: TGTGCCAGCAGTTACGGGGGACTAGCGGGTGGGGATGAGCAGTTCTTC. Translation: CASSYGGLAGGDEQFF.